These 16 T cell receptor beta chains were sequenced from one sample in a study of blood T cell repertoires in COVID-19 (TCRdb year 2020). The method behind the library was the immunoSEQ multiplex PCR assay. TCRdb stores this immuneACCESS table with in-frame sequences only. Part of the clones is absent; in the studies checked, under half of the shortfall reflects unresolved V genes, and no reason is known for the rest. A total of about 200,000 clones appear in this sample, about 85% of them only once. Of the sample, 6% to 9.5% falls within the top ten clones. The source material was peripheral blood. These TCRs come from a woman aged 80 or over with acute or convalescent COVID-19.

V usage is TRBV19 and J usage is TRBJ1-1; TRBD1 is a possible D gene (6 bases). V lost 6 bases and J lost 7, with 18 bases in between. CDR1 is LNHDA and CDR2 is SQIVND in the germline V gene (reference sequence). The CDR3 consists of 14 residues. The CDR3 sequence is CASSGVDSSIEAFF. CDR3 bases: TGTGCCAGTAGCGGGGTGGACAGTTCCATTGAAGCTTTCTTT.

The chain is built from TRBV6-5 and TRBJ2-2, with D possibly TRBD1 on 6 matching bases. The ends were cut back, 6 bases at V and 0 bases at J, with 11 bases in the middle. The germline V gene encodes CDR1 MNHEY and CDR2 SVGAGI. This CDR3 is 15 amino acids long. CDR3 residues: CASRRTGSNTGELFF. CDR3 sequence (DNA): TGTGCCAGCAGGCGTACAGGGTCGAACACCGGGGAGCTGTTTTTT.

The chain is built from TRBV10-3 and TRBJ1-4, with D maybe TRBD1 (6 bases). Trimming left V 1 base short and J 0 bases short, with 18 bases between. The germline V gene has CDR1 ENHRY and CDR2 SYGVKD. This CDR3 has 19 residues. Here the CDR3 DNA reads TGTGCCATCAGTGAGTTTGGGGGCCTGGTACTTGCAACTAATGAAAAACTGTTTTTT. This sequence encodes CAISEFGGLVLATNEKLFF.

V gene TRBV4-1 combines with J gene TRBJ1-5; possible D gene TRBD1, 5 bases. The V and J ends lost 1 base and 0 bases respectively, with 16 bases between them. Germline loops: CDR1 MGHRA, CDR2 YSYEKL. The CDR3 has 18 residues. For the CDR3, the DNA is TGCGCCAGCAGCCAAGTACCATTGATTAGGGGTAGCAATCAGCCCCAGCATTTT. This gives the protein CASSQVPLIRGSNQPQHF.

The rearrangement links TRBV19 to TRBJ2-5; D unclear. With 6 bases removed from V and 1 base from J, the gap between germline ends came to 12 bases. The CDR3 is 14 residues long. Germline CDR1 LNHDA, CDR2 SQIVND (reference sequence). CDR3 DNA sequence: TGTGCCAGTAGCTCCCCGGGTCGCCAAGAGACCCAGTACTTC. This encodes CASSSPGRQETQYF.

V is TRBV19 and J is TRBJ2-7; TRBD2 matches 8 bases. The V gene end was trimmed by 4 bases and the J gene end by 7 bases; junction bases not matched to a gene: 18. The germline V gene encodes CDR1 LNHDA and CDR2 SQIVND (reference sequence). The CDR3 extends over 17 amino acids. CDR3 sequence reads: CASSTLSGSLRLGEQYF. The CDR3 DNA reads TGTGCCAGTAGTACACTGAGCGGGAGCCTCCGCTTAGGGGAGCAGTACTTC.

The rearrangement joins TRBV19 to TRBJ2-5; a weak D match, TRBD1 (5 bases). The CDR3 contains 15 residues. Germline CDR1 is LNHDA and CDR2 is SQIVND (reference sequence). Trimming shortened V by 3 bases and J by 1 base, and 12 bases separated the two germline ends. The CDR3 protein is CASSIVKGSQETQYF. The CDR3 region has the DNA TGTGCCAGTAGTATTGTTAAGGGGTCCCAAGAGACCCAGTACTTC.

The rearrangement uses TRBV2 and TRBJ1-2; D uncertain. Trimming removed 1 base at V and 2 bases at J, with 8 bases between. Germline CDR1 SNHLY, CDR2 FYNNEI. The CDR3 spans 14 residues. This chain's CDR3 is CASSEGQANYGYTF. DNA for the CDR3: TGTGCCAGCAGTGAAGGGCAGGCGAACTATGGCTACACCTTC.

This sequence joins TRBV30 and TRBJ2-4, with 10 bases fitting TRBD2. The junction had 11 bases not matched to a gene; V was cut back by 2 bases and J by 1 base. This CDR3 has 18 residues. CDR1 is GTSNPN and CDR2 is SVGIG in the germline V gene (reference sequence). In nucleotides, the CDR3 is TGTGCCTGGAGTTGGGGGCCTAGCGGGAGCGATGCCAAAAACATTCAGTACTTC. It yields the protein CAWSWGPSGSDAKNIQYF. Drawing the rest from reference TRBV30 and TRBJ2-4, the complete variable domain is SQTIHQWPATLVQPVGSPLSLECTVEGTSNPNLYWYRQAAGRGLQLLFYSVGIGQISSEVPQNLSASRPQDRQFILSSKKLLLSDSGFYLCAWSWGPSGSDAKNIQYFGAGTRLSVL.

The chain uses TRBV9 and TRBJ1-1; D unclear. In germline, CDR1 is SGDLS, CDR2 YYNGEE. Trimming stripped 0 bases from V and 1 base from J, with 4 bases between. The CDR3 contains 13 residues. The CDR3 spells CASSVDGNTEAFF. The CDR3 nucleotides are TGTGCCAGCAGCGTAGACGGGAACACTGAAGCTTTCTTT.

CDR3 protein: CASSPPGQQETQYF. In nucleotides, the CDR3 is TGTGCCAGCAGCCCGCCGGGACAGCAAGAGACCCAGTACTTC. The rearrangement uses TRBV11-1 and TRBJ2-5; 7 bases agree with TRBD1. This CDR3 contains 14 residues. Unmatched junction bases numbered 5, after V lost 5 bases and J lost 2 bases. Germline CDR1 and CDR2: SGHAT and FQDESV (reference sequence).

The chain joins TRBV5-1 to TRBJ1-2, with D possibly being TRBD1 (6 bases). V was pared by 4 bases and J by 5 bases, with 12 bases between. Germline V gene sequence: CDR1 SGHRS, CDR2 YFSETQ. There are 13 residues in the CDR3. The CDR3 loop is CASSPGGAYGYTF. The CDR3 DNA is TGCGCCAGCAGCCCCGGGGGGGCATATGGCTACACCTTC.

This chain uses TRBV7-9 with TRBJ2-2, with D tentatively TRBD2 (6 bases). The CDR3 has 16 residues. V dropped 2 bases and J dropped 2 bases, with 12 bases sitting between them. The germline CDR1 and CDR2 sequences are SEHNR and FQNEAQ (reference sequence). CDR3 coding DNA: TGTGCCAGCAGCTTAAGGCTCGGGGGAAACACCGGGGAGCTGTTTTTT. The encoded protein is CASSLRLGGNTGELFF.

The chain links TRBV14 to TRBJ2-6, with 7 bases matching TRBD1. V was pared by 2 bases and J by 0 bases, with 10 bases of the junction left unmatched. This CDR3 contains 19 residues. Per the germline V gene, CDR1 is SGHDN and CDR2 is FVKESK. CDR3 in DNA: TGTGCCAGCAGCCAACTCGGGACAGCTGACTTCTCTGGGGCCAACGTCCTGACTTTC. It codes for CASSQLGTADFSGANVLTF.

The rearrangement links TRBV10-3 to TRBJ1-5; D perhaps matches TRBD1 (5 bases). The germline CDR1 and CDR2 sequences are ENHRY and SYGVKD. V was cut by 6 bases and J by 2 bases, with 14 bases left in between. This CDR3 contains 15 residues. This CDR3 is CAISATDTGNQPQHF. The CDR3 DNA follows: TGTGCCATCAGCGCGACGGACACGGGCAATCAGCCCCAGCATTTT.

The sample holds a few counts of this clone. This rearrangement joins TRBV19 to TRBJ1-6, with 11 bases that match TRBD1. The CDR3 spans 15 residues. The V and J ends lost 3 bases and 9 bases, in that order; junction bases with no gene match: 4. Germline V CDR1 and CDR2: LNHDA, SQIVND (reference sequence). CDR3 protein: CASSIGTGGASPLHF. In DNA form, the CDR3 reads TGTGCCAGTAGTATTGGGACAGGGGGGGCTTCACCCCTCCACTTT.